This T cell receptor (beta chain) was documented in a study of T-cell reconstitution after alpha-beta-depleted transplantation in children. Study results and limitations: At one year after transplant, newly produced T cells mostly accounted for T-cell counts and diversity. After transplant, high TCRbeta diversity at day 60 in some patients arose from surviving recipient T cells and thymic progenitors. Expanded graft clones, several hundred of them, were reportedly the source of alpha-beta T cells about two months after transplant.

This clonotype appeared a few times. The antigen is undetermined. For TCRbeta, the library was prepared with unique molecular identifiers. A single record per CDR3 protein comes from TCRdb applying MiXCR to the PCR reads. The repertoire holds 7,300 or so distinct CDR3 sequences, with roughly 16% as singletons. The sequence was collected from a boy aged 2-9 years with acute lymphoblastic leukemia, due to receive a stem cell transplant. The sample here was PBMCs, taken before TCRalphabeta/CD19-depleted stem cell transplant.

The CDR3 protein is CASSPGMRETQYF. The CDR3 coding sequence is TGTGCCAGCAGCCCGGGGATGAGGGAGACCCAGTACTTC. This chain connects TRBV4-2 to TRBJ2-5; the D gene is possibly TRBD2 (5 bases). Per the germline V gene, CDR1 is LGHNA and CDR2 is YNFKEQ. With 4 bases removed from V and 5 bases from J, the gap between germline ends came to 11 bases. This CDR3 spans 13 amino acids.